The 18 T cell receptor beta chains reported below all come from one sample, sequenced in a study of T cells after yellow fever vaccination. TCRdb redid the calling of the 5' RACE reads with MiXCR, one entry per CDR3 protein. Among roughly 340,000 distinct CDR3 sequences, approximately 9% were seen once, and the ten largest hold roughly 18%. Material: PBMCs, obtained on the day of the first yellow fever vaccination. The origin of the receptors is a man between 18 and 29 years old who received the YFV17D yellow fever vaccine.

A note on this clonotype: The junction differs from germline at one of its ends, possibly a read error. The chain has TRBV10-3 and TRBJ2-2; 9 nucleotides line up with TRBD1. Per the germline V gene, CDR1 is ENHRY and CDR2 is SYGVKD. CDR3 size: 14 residues. The CDR3 loop is CAFRDRANTGELFF. CDR3 nucleotide sequence: TGTGCCTTCAGGGACAGGGCGAACACCGGGGAGCTGTTTTTT.

The J gene is TRBJ1-5, the V gene TRBV12-3 or TRBV12-4; the D gene is possibly TRBD1 (6 bases). The V gene lost 7 bases and the J gene lost 2 bases, with 12 bases spanning the gap. The length of the CDR3 is 14 residues. This CDR3 reads CASTLGAGNQPQHF. CDR3 nucleotides: TGTGCCAGCACCTTGGGGGCTGGCAATCAGCCCCAGCATTTT.

This clonotype was counted many times. The rearrangement links TRBV7-9 to TRBJ1-1, with 7 bases lining up with TRBD1. The V segment lost 8 bases and the J segment 1 base; nucleotides outside the gene matches: 4. Germline-derived CDR1 and CDR2 are SEHNR and FQNEAQ (reference sequence). The CDR3 spans 13 residues. The CDR3 loop is CASEDRANTEAFF. The CDR3 DNA sequence: TGTGCCAGCGAAGACAGGGCGAACACTGAAGCTTTCTTT.

This clonotype has a count of ten or more. The chain couples TRBV28 to TRBJ2-7, with D perhaps TRBD1 or TRBD2 (5 bases each). Per germline, CDR1 MDHEN and CDR2 SYDVKM. The CDR3 extends over 13 amino acids. Trimming took off 7 bases at V and 0 bases at J, with 10 bases between the two ends. CDR3 protein: CASMAGSSYEQYF. In DNA form, the CDR3 reads TGTGCCAGCATGGCAGGGAGCTCCTACGAGCAGTACTTC.

This clonotype was counted only a few times. V is TRBV19 and J is TRBJ1-1, with D hard to call. V lost 3 bases and J 1 base, leaving 6 bases between the germline ends. Germline V gives CDR1 LNHDA, CDR2 SQIVND (reference sequence). The CDR3 spans 13 residues. CDR3 in DNA: TGTGCCAGTAGTATCCTAGGGAACACTGAAGCTTTCTTT. Translating it yields CASSILGNTEAFF.

The V call is TRBV3-1, the J call TRBJ2-2, with D perhaps matching TRBD1 (5 bases). CDR1 LGHDT and CDR2 YNNKEL come from the germline V gene (reference sequence). V was pared by 5 bases and J by 4 bases, with 26 bases between. CDR3 length: 19 residues. This CDR3 is CASSKDVNSKAGPTGELFF. CDR3 in DNA: TGTGCCAGCAGCAAGGATGTGAATTCGAAGGCAGGGCCCACCGGGGAGCTGTTTTTT.

This clonotype has a count of ten or more. The gene calls are TRBV27 and TRBJ1-6, with 9 bases identical to TRBD1. J was trimmed by 4 bases and V by 2 bases; bases with no gene match: 9. The CDR3 contains 18 residues. Germline V lookup: CDR1 MNHEY, CDR2 SMNVEV (reference sequence). CDR3 DNA sequence: TGTGCCAGCAGTTTACTCCCGGGACAGGGTCTATATAATTCACCCCTCCACTTT. It translates to CASSLLPGQGLYNSPLHF.

The chain has TRBV12-3 or TRBV12-4 and TRBJ2-2, with D possibly being TRBD1 or TRBD2 (6 bases each). Deletions cut 3 bases from V and 7 bases from J, with 15 bases between. This CDR3 is 15 amino acids long. CDR3 sequence (DNA): TGTGCCAGCAGTTTCGGAGGGGGATGGAACGGGGAGCTGTTTTTT. It yields the protein CASSFGGGWNGELFF.

This clonotype was recorded many times. The rearrangement uses TRBV12-3 or TRBV12-4 and TRBJ1-5, with a weak D call TRBD1 (5 bases). The CDR3 consists of 13 residues. The V and J ends lost 8 bases and 5 bases respectively, with 13 bases between them. CDR3: CASGTWTDQPQHF. CDR3 nucleotide sequence: TGTGCCAGCGGGACCTGGACCGATCAGCCCCAGCATTTT.

The chain links TRBV21-1 to TRBJ2-7; TRBD2 is taken as the D call from the table, unchecked against the DNA. TRBV21-1 has pseudogene status. CDR3 size: 19 residues. The CDR3 bases are TGTGCCAGCAGCAAAGTCACCCTCCCCCACTCGGGGTCCTCCTACGAGCAGTACTTC. Protein sequence: CASSKVTLPHSGSSYEQYF.

The gene calls are TRBV20-1 and TRBJ2-7; either TRBD1 or TRBD2 may supply D (5 bases each). The CDR3 is 16 amino acids. The V end lost 6 bases, the J end lost 1 base, and 22 bases lay between the germline ends. Per the germline V gene, CDR1 is DFQATT and CDR2 is SNEGSKA (reference sequence). The chain's CDR3 is CSASTTPGHGSYEQYF. CDR3 DNA: TGCAGTGCCTCGACCACACCGGGGCACGGTTCCTACGAGCAGTACTTC.

This clonotype showed up many times. The chain is built from TRBV5-1 and TRBJ2-5; D is unclear. CDR1 and CDR2 from the germline V gene are SGHRS and YFSETQ. Trimming pared 0 bases from V and 5 bases from J, leaving 11 bases between. The length of the CDR3 is 14 residues. This CDR3 is CASSLVPPGETQYF. The CDR3 DNA reads TGCGCCAGCAGCTTGGTTCCCCCCGGGGAGACCCAGTACTTC.

This chain uses TRBV6-1 with TRBJ1-6; D unclear. The V gene's germline CDR1 is MNHNS and CDR2 SASEGT. V shed 7 bases and J shed 7 bases, with 11 bases lying between them. CDR3 length: 13 residues. CDR3 nucleotide sequence: TGTGCCAGCACCGGGGAGATAAATTCACCCCTCCACTTT. It yields the protein CASTGEINSPLHF.

This clonotype was counted a few times. V usage is TRBV3-1 and J usage is TRBJ2-7, with D unresolved. Trimming took 0 bases from V and 5 from J, leaving 8 bases between them. CDR1 LGHDT and CDR2 YNNKEL come from the germline V gene (reference sequence). CDR3 length equals 13 residues. CDR3: CASSQEGVDEQYF. The CDR3 coding sequence is TGTGCCAGCAGCCAAGAGGGCGTGGACGAGCAGTACTTC.

This clonotype has just a few counts. The chain carries TRBV4-3 and TRBJ2-7; TRBD1 matches at 10 bases. The germline gives CDR1 LGHNA, CDR2 YSLEER. V was pared by 4 bases and J by 2 bases, with 5 bases of the junction left unmatched. This CDR3 is 15 amino acids long. CDR3 region: CASSPPGQGTYEQYF. Written as DNA, the CDR3 is TGCGCCAGCAGCCCCCCGGGACAGGGGACCTACGAGCAGTACTTC.

By sample fraction, this clonotype is medium-sized. The chain is built from TRBV12-3 or TRBV12-4 and TRBJ2-1; 9 bases agree with TRBD2. The CDR3 length is 16 residues. The V gene end was trimmed by 3 bases and the J gene end by 4 bases; junction bases not matched to a gene: 7. CDR3 nucleotides: TGTGCCAGCAGTTTCCTCGCGGGGGGGCCTTACAATGAGCAGTTCTTC. Encoded protein: CASSFLAGGPYNEQFF.

This clonotype has just a few counts. This chain connects TRBV10-2 to TRBJ2-5; D not resolved. V lost 10 bases and J lost 1, with 13 bases in between. The CDR3 consists of 13 residues. In germline, CDR1 is WSHSY, CDR2 SAAADI. The CDR3: CAISAQVQETQYF. The DNA for the CDR3 is TGCGCCATTTCGGCGCAGGTCCAAGAGACCCAGTACTTC.

This clonotype was observed a few times. This chain uses TRBV4-1 with TRBJ2-1; D may correspond to TRBD1 or TRBD2 (6 bases each). Germline V gene sequence: CDR1 MGHRA, CDR2 YSYEKL. Trimming left V 3 bases short and J 2 bases short, with 11 bases between. This CDR3 has 15 amino acids. Here the CDR3 reads CASSQEGGPYNEQFF. CDR3 DNA sequence: TGCGCCAGCAGCCAGGAGGGGGGCCCCTACAATGAGCAGTTCTTC.